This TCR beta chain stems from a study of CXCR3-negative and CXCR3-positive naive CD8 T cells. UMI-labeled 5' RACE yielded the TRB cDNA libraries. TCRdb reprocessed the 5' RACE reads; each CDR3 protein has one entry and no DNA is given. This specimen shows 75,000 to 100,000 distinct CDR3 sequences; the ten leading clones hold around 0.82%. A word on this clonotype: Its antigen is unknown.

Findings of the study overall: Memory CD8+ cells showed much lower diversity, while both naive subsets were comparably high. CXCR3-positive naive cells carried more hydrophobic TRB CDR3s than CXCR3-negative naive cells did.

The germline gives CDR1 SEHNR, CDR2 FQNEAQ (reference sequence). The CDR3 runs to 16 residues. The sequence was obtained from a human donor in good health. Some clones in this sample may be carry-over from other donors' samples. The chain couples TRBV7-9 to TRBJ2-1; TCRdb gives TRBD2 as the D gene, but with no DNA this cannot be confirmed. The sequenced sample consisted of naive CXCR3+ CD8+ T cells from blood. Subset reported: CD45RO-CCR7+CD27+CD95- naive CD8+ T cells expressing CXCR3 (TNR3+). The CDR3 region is CASSPKSGGSYNEQFF.